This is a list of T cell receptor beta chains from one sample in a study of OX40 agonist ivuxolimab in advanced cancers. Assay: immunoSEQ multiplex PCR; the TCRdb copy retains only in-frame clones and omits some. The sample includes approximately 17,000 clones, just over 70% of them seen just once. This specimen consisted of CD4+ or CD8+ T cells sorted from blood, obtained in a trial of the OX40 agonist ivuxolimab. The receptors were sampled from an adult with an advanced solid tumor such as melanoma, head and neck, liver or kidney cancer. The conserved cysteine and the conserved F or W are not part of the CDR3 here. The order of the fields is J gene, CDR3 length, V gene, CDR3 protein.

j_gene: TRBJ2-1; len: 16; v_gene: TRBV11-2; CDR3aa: ASSPGLAGGSSYNEQF
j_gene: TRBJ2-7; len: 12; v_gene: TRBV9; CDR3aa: ASSVRADSYEQY
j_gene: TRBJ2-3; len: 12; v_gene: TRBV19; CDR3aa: ASSYPSRTDTQY
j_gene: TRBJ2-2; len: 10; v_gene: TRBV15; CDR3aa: ATSRDDGELF
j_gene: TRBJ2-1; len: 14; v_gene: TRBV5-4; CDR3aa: ASSPRLAGEYNEQF
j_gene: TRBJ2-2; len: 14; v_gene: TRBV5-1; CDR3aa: ASSSTSGRSSGELF
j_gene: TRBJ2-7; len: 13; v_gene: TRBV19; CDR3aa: ASSIRTHPSYEQY
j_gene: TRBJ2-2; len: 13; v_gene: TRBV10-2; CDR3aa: ASSESGLGAGELF
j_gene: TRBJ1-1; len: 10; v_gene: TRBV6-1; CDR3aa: ASRDWTEQAF
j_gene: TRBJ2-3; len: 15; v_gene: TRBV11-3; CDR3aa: ASSLSPFEGFTDTQY
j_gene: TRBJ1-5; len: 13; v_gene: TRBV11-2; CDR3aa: ASSLGGNSNQPQH
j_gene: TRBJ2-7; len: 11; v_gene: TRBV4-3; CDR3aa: ASSQTVSYEQY
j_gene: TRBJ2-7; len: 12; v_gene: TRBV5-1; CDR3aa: ASSFGRDADEQY
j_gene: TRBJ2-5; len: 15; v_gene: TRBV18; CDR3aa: ASSPGTGFQGGETQY
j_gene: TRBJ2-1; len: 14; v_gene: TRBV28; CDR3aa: ASSTWQREAYNEQF
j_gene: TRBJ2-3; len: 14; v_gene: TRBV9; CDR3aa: ASSVGERAVADTQY
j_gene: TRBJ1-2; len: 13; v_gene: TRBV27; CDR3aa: ASSLIPVRVDGYT
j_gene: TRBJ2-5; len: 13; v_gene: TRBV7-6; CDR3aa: ASSLAGGGQETQY
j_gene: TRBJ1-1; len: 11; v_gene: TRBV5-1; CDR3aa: ASSWERGAEAF
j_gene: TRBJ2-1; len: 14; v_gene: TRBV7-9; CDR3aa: ASSHYSGGSYNEQF
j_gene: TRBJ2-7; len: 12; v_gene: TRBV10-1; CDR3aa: ASSEVAGFDEQY
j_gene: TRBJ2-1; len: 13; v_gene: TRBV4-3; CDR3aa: ASSQGVSSYNEQF
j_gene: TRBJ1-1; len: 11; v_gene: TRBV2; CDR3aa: ASSESMYTEAF
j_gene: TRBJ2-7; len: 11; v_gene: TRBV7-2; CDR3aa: ASSAYGTYEQY
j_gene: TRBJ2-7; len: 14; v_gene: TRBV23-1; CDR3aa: ASSQPGLSGSYEQY
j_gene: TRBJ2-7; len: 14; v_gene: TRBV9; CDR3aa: ASSVASTGAYYEQY
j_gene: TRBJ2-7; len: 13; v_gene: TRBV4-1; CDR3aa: ASSQASSGFYEQY
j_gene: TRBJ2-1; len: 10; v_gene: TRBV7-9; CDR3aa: ASSLQGYEQF
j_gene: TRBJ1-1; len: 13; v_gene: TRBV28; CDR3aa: ASSSSRGGNTEAF
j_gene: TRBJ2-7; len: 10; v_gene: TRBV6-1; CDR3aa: ASKEAMGEQY
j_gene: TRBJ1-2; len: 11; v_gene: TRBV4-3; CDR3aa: ASSQDPLSGYT
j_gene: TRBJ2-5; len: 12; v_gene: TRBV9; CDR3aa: ASSANGLEETQY
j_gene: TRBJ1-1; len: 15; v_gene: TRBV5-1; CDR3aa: ASTSSSSGQGRTEAF
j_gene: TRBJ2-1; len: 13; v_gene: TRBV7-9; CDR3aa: ASSLGTSGINEQF
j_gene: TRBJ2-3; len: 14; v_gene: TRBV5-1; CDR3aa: ASSPITGQITDTQY
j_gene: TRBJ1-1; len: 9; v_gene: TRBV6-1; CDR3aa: ASTGYTEAF
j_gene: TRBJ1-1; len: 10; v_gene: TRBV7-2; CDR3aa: ASSLALPEAF